These 30 T cell receptor beta chains share one sample of origin, sequenced in a study of T cells expressing NK-cell markers. From its re-call of the 5' RACE reads, TCRdb lists each CDR3 protein once, without DNA. Across 200,000 to 300,000 distinct CDR3 sequences, the top ten clones capture about 0.4% of the sample. Specimen: blood T cells: a sorted CD56 or NKG2C T cell subset, CD4+ or CD8+ T cells, or bulk PBMC T cells (not recorded which). These receptors were obtained from a man aged 18 to 30 in good health.

The V call is TRBV5-5, the J call TRBJ2-2; TCRdb picks TRBD1, but there is no DNA to check that call. There are 12 residues in the CDR3. The germline CDR1 and CDR2 sequences are SGHKS and YYEKEE (reference sequence). CDR3 residues: CASIRDTGELFF.

This sequence joins TRBV29-1 and TRBJ2-2; TCRdb lists TRBD2, though no DNA is available to test this call. Germline V CDR1 and CDR2: SQVTM, ANQGSEA. This CDR3 is 14 amino acids long. This chain's CDR3 is CSVFERVDTGELFF.

The V call is TRBV7-9, the J call TRBJ1-6; TCRdb indicates TRBD1, and absent DNA this call remains unverified. Germline V gene sequence: CDR1 SEHNR, CDR2 FQNEAQ (reference sequence). The CDR3 length is 15 residues. CDR3 amino acids: CASAYSTGWNSPLHF.

The chain uses TRBV29-1 and TRBJ1-1. Germline V gene lookup returns CDR1 SQVTM and CDR2 ANQGSEA. The CDR3 extends over 13 amino acids. This chain's CDR3 is CSGNINLRTEAFF.

This rearrangement joins TRBV4-1 to TRBJ2-6; the TCRdb call, TRBD2, lacks DNA for checking. The CDR3 is made up of 15 amino acids. Germline V gene data show CDR1 as MGHRA and CDR2 as YSYEKL. CDR3 sequence reads: CASSPLPSGANVLTF.

The chain has TRBV20-1 and TRBJ1-4. This CDR3 has 12 residues. Germline-derived CDR1 and CDR2 are DFQATT and SNEGSKA (reference sequence). The CDR3: CSARDLYEKLFF.

The chain couples TRBV5-6 to TRBJ2-1; TCRdb reports TRBD1, a call that lacks DNA to check it against. This CDR3 contains 16 residues. Germline V gene data show CDR1 as SGHDT and CDR2 as YYEEEE. The CDR3 reads CASSSIAPSSYNEQFF.

This chain connects TRBV5-1 to TRBJ2-3. This CDR3 is 13 amino acids long. Looked up from germline, CDR1 is SGHRS and CDR2 is YFSETQ. The chain's CDR3 is CASTPRSTDTQYF.

The rearrangement uses TRBV7-9 and TRBJ2-1; TCRdb designates TRBD1, a call that cannot be tested without DNA. Germline CDR1 reads SEHNR; CDR2 reads FQNEAQ (reference sequence). This CDR3 comprises 15 residues. CDR3 in amino acids: CASSLELAGYNEQFF.

The chain is built from TRBV20-1 and TRBJ2-2; the TCRdb call, TRBD2, lacks DNA for checking. This CDR3 contains 17 residues. The germline CDR1 and CDR2 sequences are DFQATT and SNEGSKA (reference sequence). CDR3 region: CSASPLRGRAGTGELFF.

The rearrangement joins TRBV9 to TRBJ2-1; TCRdb's assignment of TRBD1 cannot be checked, as there is no DNA. Germline assignment: CDR1 SGDLS and CDR2 YYNGEE. The CDR3 sequence is 15 residues long. The CDR3 is CASSVGRAGGDEQFF.

The genes are TRBV29-1 and TRBJ2-1; as DNA is missing, the TRBD2 call by TCRdb cannot be tested. In germline, CDR1 is SQVTM, CDR2 ANQGSEA. The CDR3 loop spans 14 amino acids. The chain's CDR3 is CSVSRRLAEDEQFF.

V gene TRBV29-1 combines with J gene TRBJ1-5. CDR3 length: 12 amino acids. CDR1 is SQVTM and CDR2 is ANQGSEA in the germline V gene. The CDR3 here is CSVREHNQPQHF.

The chain employs TRBV12-3 or TRBV12-4 and TRBJ1-3; TCRdb's D call, TRBD1, is unchecked because there is no DNA. The CDR3 has 14 residues. The CDR3 loop is CASIPAGVGNTIYF.

This chain connects TRBV9 to TRBJ2-5; TCRdb's D call, TRBD1, is unchecked because there is no DNA. Germline CDR1 and CDR2: SGDLS and YYNGEE. The CDR3 runs to 17 residues. CDR3 in amino acids: CASSARGGGQGQETQYF.

V and J are TRBV7-2 and TRBJ1-5; TCRdb indicates TRBD1, and absent DNA this call remains unverified. The CDR3 runs to 14 residues. Germline V gene data show CDR1 as SGHTA and CDR2 as FQGNSA. The CDR3 sequence: CASSSTGGPGPQHF.

The chain combines TRBV10-3 with TRBJ2-1; TCRdb calls TRBD2, which cannot be checked without DNA. Germline CDR1 and CDR2: ENHRY and SYGVKD. The CDR3 runs to 17 residues. The CDR3 sequence: CAIRYGASGHVGNEQFF.

V is TRBV7-2 and J is TRBJ2-1. Germline V lookup: CDR1 SGHTA, CDR2 FQGNSA. The CDR3 loop spans 11 amino acids. CDR3 sequence: CASSLGHEQFF.

The chain links TRBV12-3 or TRBV12-4 to TRBJ2-1; TCRdb's D call of TRBD1 is untestable without DNA. This CDR3 is built from 14 residues. The CDR3 sequence is CATTWGTDYNEQFF.

The genes are TRBV5-1 and TRBJ1-2; TCRdb lists TRBD1, though no DNA is available to test this call. The CDR3 runs to 15 residues. Germline values: CDR1 SGHRS, CDR2 YFSETQ. CDR3 protein: CASRPGLPGQTVCTF.

This rearrangement joins TRBV18 to TRBJ2-2; TCRdb selects TRBD1, and the lack of DNA leaves this call unchecked. Germline V gene sequence: CDR1 KGHSH, CDR2 LQKENI. This CDR3 is built from 14 residues. CDR3 sequence reads: CASSPDRGNGELFF.

V is TRBV6-1 and J is TRBJ1-5; TCRdb proposes TRBD1, but this gene call is untestable without DNA. Germline V CDR1 and CDR2: MNHNS, SASEGT. This CDR3 has 15 residues. The CDR3 loop reads CASSKDRRNNQPQHF.

The chain carries TRBV12-3 or TRBV12-4 and TRBJ1-2; TCRdb indicates TRBD1, and absent DNA this call remains unverified. There are 14 residues in the CDR3. This chain's CDR3 is CASSMNTGGSGYTF.

J is TRBJ2-1 and V is TRBV20-1; no DNA is available, so the TRBD2 call from TCRdb remains unchecked. Germline assignment: CDR1 DFQATT and CDR2 SNEGSKA (reference sequence). The CDR3 runs 14 residues. CDR3 region: CSAAGVGVIDEQFF.

CDR3 sequence reads: CASSEMKVLGSSYNEQFF. The V gene is TRBV10-2, the J gene TRBJ2-1; TCRdb returns TRBD2, unconfirmable since there is no DNA. Germline V gene data show CDR1 as WSHSY and CDR2 as SAAADI. The CDR3 is 18 amino acids.

The chain combines TRBV29-1 with TRBJ2-7; checking the TCRdb D call of TRBD1 is not possible without DNA. The CDR3 spans 16 residues. CDR1 is SQVTM and CDR2 is ANQGSEA in the germline V gene. This CDR3 reads CSVFNHGQGSTYEQYF.

The chain has TRBV9 and TRBJ1-5. This CDR3 region has 13 residues. The germline V gene encodes CDR1 SGDLS and CDR2 YYNGEE. CDR3 amino acids: CASSVSSGQPQHF.

The V and J genes are TRBV20-1 and TRBJ1-3. The length of the CDR3 is 13 residues. The germline CDR1 and CDR2 sequences are DFQATT and SNEGSKA (reference sequence). The CDR3 sequence: CSATRDTGNTIYF.

The genes are TRBV25-1 and TRBJ1-2. Germline CDR1 MGHDK, CDR2 SYGVNS. CDR3 length equals 12 residues. CDR3 protein: CASSGANYGYTF.

The V and J genes are TRBV24-1 and TRBJ2-2; TCRdb picks TRBD1, but there is no DNA to check that call. This CDR3 spans 17 amino acids. The V gene's germline CDR1 is KGHDR and CDR2 SFDVKD. This CDR3 is CATSDHRDRGPTGELFF.